This TCR beta chain came from a study of read filtering for tumor transcriptome and immune sequencing (dated by TCRdb to 2018 to 2021). The study in broad terms: The cohort consisted of roughly 16 male and over eleven female patients, with a mean age of roughly 70 years and an age range of about 40 to 85. Under revised international staging, about 8 patients fell into R-ISS I, some 15 into R-ISS II and roughly 7 into R-ISS III. Whole-transcriptome libraries were prepared with the TruSeq RNA Access Library Prep Kit after DNase treatment. TCR-region mapped reads per sample ranged from about 4.05 to 10.27 million with IR-seq versus only about 85 to 1273 with RNA-seq. Using the same bone marrow samples, the study ran both targeted immune repertoire sequencing and bulk whole-transcriptome sequencing and then compared the TCR repertoires from each method. A main aim was a read-filtering strategy for immune repertoire data, specifically whether clonotypes supported by a single read should be removed. Study-level results and caveats: Clonotypes were captured by IR-seq at much higher depth and more reliably than by RNA-seq, and smaller IR-seq throughput was sufficient for identification of most shared clonotypes. Single-read clonotypes made up around 82% of clonotypes but only around 4% of total reads in IR-seq, compared with 65% to 75% of clonotypes and around 45% of reads in RNA-seq. The sorted CD138-negative fraction was a mixed bone marrow immune population, not purified T cells. The correlation between IR-seq and RNA-seq shared clonotype proportions rose when single-read clonotypes were removed.

Each patient had bone marrow sampled at the time of active disease. Ficoll-Hypaque density gradient centrifugation was used to isolate the bone marrow mononuclear cells. Myeloma plasma cells were removed and CD138-negative cells were collected by negative selection after labeling with CD138 magnetic microbeads on a MACS separator. Flow cytometry with CD138 antibodies on an Attune NxT was used to check how pure the isolated cells were. Total RNA was extracted with TRIzol reagent and quantified with a NanoDrop spectrophotometer. For each patient, paired RNA-seq and IR-seq were run on the CD138-negative bone marrow sample from that patient. The cysteine opens and the phenylalanine closes a CDR3 of 15 amino acids. Kept here is only the CDR3 DNA, which spans 45 bases and is read in frame from base 1. According to the germline V gene, CDR1 reads SGHAT and CDR2 reads FQNNGV. Deletion took 1 base off V and 0 bases off J, with a span of 9 bases between the germline ends.

In its sample, this clonotype was seen many times. The specificity of this receptor is unknown. One base away there is no much larger clone; base qualities are not given. Starting from around 420 ng RNA, TCR libraries were constructed with the Immunoverse kit using molecular barcoded adaptors that cover the alpha/delta and beta/gamma chains. TCR library preparation used the same RNA that was used for transcriptome sequencing. Sequencing of TCR libraries was carried out on an Illumina HiSeq 4000 with 2 x 150 cycles. The original methods were these. TCR reads were aligned to human V, D, J and C references and assembled into CDR3 clonotypes with MiXCR, including quality filtering and error correction. The tcR package in R was used to analyze clonotype counts and gene usage diversity. For inspection of raw mapping reads, RNA-seq reads were mapped by STAR aligner version 2.5.3a onto GRCh37 of the human genome. To test how sequencing depth affected the clonotypes detected, IR-seq fastq files were randomly downsampled with Seqtk 1.3. TCRdb itself trimmed the public reads at Q25 with fastp, ran MiXCR and retained productive beta chains. Identical CDR3 proteins give one entry, which carries the most common genes and DNA. Here the V and J calls rest on TCRdb's processing, not on the authors' analysis. A total of around 140,000 distinct CDR3 sequences appear in this sample, around 13% of them only once. The top ten clonotypes cover 8.4% of the sample.

The chain is assembled from TRBV11-2 and TRBJ1-1, with the identity of the D gene unclear. This TCR was recovered from a donor aged 40 or older with multiple myeloma. Sequenced input: a population of CD138-negative cells sorted from bone marrow. This sample's cell subset or site label indicates: bone marrow mononuclear cells depleted of CD138+ plasma/myeloma cells by negative magnetic selection. The DNA sequence is given as TGTGCCAGCAGCTTAGTATCCCAAATGAACACTGAAGCTTTCTTT. This yields the protein CASSLVSQMNTEAFF.